These T cell receptor beta chains were read from a single sample in a study of blood T cell repertoires in COVID-19. Repertoires were generated with immunoSEQ multiplex PCR, while TCRdb's copy carries only in-frame clones and drops some. The top ten clones hold approximately 4% of a sample with 150,000 to 200,000 clones, about nine tenths of them seen once. Material: peripheral blood. The source is a woman in her 70s with acute or convalescent COVID-19. Both conserved end residues are part of each CDR3. A D gene is named only where the DNA matches it firmly. Expanded clones are given a class, and other clones once, few, many or no size at all.

. . TRBJ1-1 TRBV9 CASSVGMGHRGTEAFF TGTGCCAGCAGCGTAGGTATGGGACATCGAGGGACTGAAGCTTTCTTT
. TRBD2 TRBJ2-7 TRBV7-9 CASRPSGRAHEQYF TGTGCCAGCAGACCTAGCGGGAGGGCACACGAGCAGTACTTC
. . TRBJ1-3 TRBV30 CAWSVRGSSGNTIYF TGTGCCTGGAGTGTACGGGGTAGCTCTGGAAACACCATATATTTT
. TRBD1 TRBJ2-7 TRBV12-3/TRBV12-4 CASSFTGVYEQYF TGTGCCAGCAGTTTCACAGGGGTCTACGAGCAGTACTTC
. TRBD1 TRBJ1-2 TRBV3-1/TRBV3-2 CASSHPGQLNYGYTF TGTGCCAGCAGCCACCCGGGACAGCTTAACTATGGCTACACCTTC
. TRBD1 TRBJ2-7 TRBV24-1 CATSDQHGTGSSYEQYF TGTGCCACCAGTGACCAGCACGGGACAGGGAGCTCCTACGAGCAGTACTTC
. TRBD1 TRBJ2-2 TRBV3-1/TRBV3-2 CASSYRDRRLFF TGTGCCAGCAGCTACCGGGACAGGAGGTTGTTTTTT
few TRBD1 TRBJ1-3 TRBV6-1 CASSEQPKARTGGRVTGNTIYF TGTGCCAGCAGTGAACAACCGAAGGCCCGGACAGGGGGCCGTGTGACTGGAAACACCATATATTTT
. TRBD1 TRBJ1-1 TRBV6-2/TRBV6-3 CASSVGGPNTEAFF TGTGCCAGCAGCGTAGGGGGCCCGAACACTGAAGCTTTCTTT
. TRBD1 TRBJ1-1 TRBV4-3 CASSPGTGTNTEAFF TGCGCCAGCAGCCCCGGGACAGGCACGAACACTGAAGCTTTCTTT
. . TRBJ1-1 TRBV25-1 CASEKSTGMNTEAFF TGTGCCAGCGAAAAATCGACAGGCATGAACACTGAAGCTTTCTTT
. . TRBJ2-3 TRBV29-1 CSVVEGTSYTDTQYF TGCAGCGTTGTTGAAGGGACAAGTTACACAGATACGCAGTATTTT
few TRBD1 TRBJ1-5 TRBV6-2/TRBV6-3 CASSPQAKTGQPQHF TGTGCCAGCAGTCCACAAGCCAAGACAGGGCAGCCCCAGCATTTT
. TRBD1 TRBJ1-5 TRBV6-2/TRBV6-3 CASSYPRTGQGQPQHF TGTGCCAGCAGTTACCCTCGGACAGGGCAGGGCCAGCCCCAGCATTTT
. . TRBJ2-6 TRBV9 CASSLGAVGPGANVLTF TGTGCCAGCAGCCTTGGGGCGGTGGGTCCTGGGGCCAACGTCCTGACTTTC
. TRBD2 TRBJ2-7 TRBV28 CASSWGISGRNSYEQYF TGTGCCAGCAGTTGGGGGATTAGCGGGAGGAACTCCTACGAGCAGTACTTC
few . TRBJ1-1 TRBV5-1 CASSSMTVNTEAFF TGCGCCAGCAGCAGTATGACAGTGAACACTGAAGCTTTCTTT
. . TRBJ2-7 TRBV7-9 CASSLGLQPGYYEQYF TGTGCCAGCAGCTTAGGCTTACAGCCCGGCTACTACGAGCAGTACTTC
. . TRBJ2-1 TRBV6-4 CASSERWGRDNEQFF TGTGCCAGCAGTGAGAGGTGGGGCCGGGACAATGAGCAGTTCTTC
. TRBD1 TRBJ1-1 TRBV5-1 CASSLEGPGQGFMNTEAFF TGCGCCAGCAGCTTGGAGGGACCGGGACAGGGATTCATGAACACTGAAGCTTTCTTT
. . TRBJ1-5 TRBV7-2 CASSFVGHSNQPQHF TGTGCCAGCAGTTTCGTCGGACACTCCAATCAGCCCCAGCATTTT
few TRBD1 TRBJ2-5 TRBV4-3 CASSQDPGTGSGTQYF TGCGCCAGCAGCCAAGACCCCGGGACAGGCTCGGGGACCCAGTACTTC
. TRBD1 TRBJ2-7 TRBV6-2/TRBV6-3 CASSWGQGNSYEQYF TGTGCCAGCAGTTGGGGACAGGGGAACTCCTACGAGCAGTACTTC
. . TRBJ2-1 TRBV25-1 CASSEGANEQFF TGTGCCAGCAGTGAGGGGGCCAATGAGCAGTTCTTC
. . TRBJ2-7 TRBV21-1 CASSPRGGLEYRISQQYF TGTGCCAGCAGCCCCCGTGGAGGTCTCGAGTACCGAATTTCCCAGCAGTACTTC
. TRBD1 TRBJ1-2 TRBV5-6 CASSLFTGDGYTF TGTGCCAGCAGCTTATTTACAGGGGATGGCTACACCTTC
once TRBD1 TRBJ1-1 TRBV29-1 CSAQQGARTEAFF TGCAGCGCACAACAGGGGGCGAGGACTGAAGCTTTCTTT
. . TRBJ1-1 TRBV3-1/TRBV3-2 CASSQGPGRGAFF TGTGCCAGCAGCCAAGGGCCAGGGAGGGGAGCTTTCTTT
. . TRBJ2-5 TRBV9 CARSPPEKGETQYF TGTGCCAGGAGCCCCCCCGAGAAGGGGGAGACCCAGTACTTC
. TRBD1 TRBJ1-5 TRBV4-2 CASSQLKTGTGLNQPQHF TGTGCCAGCAGCCAATTAAAAACCGGGACAGGGCTCAATCAGCCCCAGCATTTT
. . TRBJ2-7 TRBV29-1 CSVGSSGGPYEQYF TGCAGCGTTGGTAGTTCGGGGGGCCCCTACGAGCAGTACTTC
. . TRBJ2-7 TRBV6-6 CASSTGSGGDYEQYF TGTGCCAGCAGTACGGGGTCAGGAGGAGACTACGAGCAGTACTTC
. TRBD2 TRBJ2-7 TRBV6-5 CASLPAGGPFSEQYF TGTGCCAGCTTGCCGGCGGGAGGGCCCTTTTCCGAGCAGTACTTC
. . TRBJ2-1 TRBV12-3/TRBV12-4 CASSAGNEQFF TGTGCCAGCAGTGCAGGGAATGAGCAGTTCTTC
. TRBD2 TRBJ2-2 TRBV5-4 CASSQIAGPNTGELFF TGTGCCAGCAGCCAAATAGCGGGGCCGAACACCGGGGAGCTGTTTTTT
. TRBD1 TRBJ1-1 TRBV7-9 CASSLGQGVFTEAFF TGTGCCAGCAGCTTAGGACAGGGTGTTTTCACTGAAGCTTTCTTT
once TRBD1 TRBJ1-5 TRBV30 CAWSKAGGQPQHF TGTGCCTGGAGTAAGGCAGGGGGTCAGCCCCAGCATTTT
. . TRBJ2-5 TRBV27 CASRRLVQETQYF TGTGCCAGCAGAAGACTAGTTCAAGAGACCCAGTACTTC
. . TRBJ2-3 TRBV7-8 CASSLEQISTDTQYF TGTGCCAGCAGCTTAGAACAGATTAGCACAGATACGCAGTATTTT
. TRBD2 TRBJ2-5 TRBV4-2 CASSQGLAETQYF TGTGCCAGCAGCCAAGGACTAGCAGAGACCCAGTACTTC
once . TRBJ1-2 TRBV5-1 CASSQGTVANYGYTF TGCGCCAGCAGCCAGGGGACCGTCGCTAACTATGGCTACACCTTC
. . TRBJ1-1 TRBV29-1 CSGKQGNTEAFF TGCAGCGGTAAACAGGGGAACACTGAAGCTTTCTTT
. TRBD1 TRBJ1-2 TRBV28 CASSSDRGAYGYTF TGTGCCAGCAGTTCGGACAGGGGCGCCTATGGCTACACCTTC
. . TRBJ1-2 TRBV27 CASSSQGGKNYGYTF TGTGCCAGCAGTTCTCAGGGAGGGAAGAACTATGGCTACACCTTC
. . TRBJ2-2 TRBV2 CASSRDTNTGELFF TGTGCCAGCAGTCGCGACACGAACACCGGGGAGCTGTTTTTT
. . TRBJ1-3 TRBV6-5 CASPSLSSGNTIYF TGTGCCAGCCCGTCACTGAGCTCTGGAAACACCATATATTTT
. TRBD2 TRBJ2-7 TRBV7-8 CASSLILAGATYEQYF TGTGCCAGCAGCTTGATTCTAGCGGGAGCCACCTACGAGCAGTACTTC
. . TRBJ2-1 TRBV6-2/TRBV6-3 CASSLDFEQFF TGTGCCAGCAGTTTGGACTTCGAGCAGTTCTTC
once TRBD1 TRBJ2-7 TRBV6-5 CASSYRRDRVGEQYF TGTGCCAGCAGTTATAGGCGGGACAGGGTGGGGGAGCAGTACTTC
. . TRBJ1-2 TRBV6-2/TRBV6-3 CASSLQGNYGYTF TGTGCCAGCAGTCTGCAGGGGAACTATGGCTACACCTTC
few . TRBJ1-1 TRBV7-9 CASSFYGFMNTEAFF TGTGCCAGCAGCTTTTACGGGTTCATGAACACTGAAGCTTTCTTT
. TRBD2 TRBJ2-1 TRBV5-4 CASSLGLAGDNEQFF TGTGCCAGCAGCTTGGGACTAGCGGGAGATAATGAGCAGTTCTTC
. . TRBJ1-2 TRBV27 CASRTGQENHGYTF TGTGCCAGTCGGACGGGACAAGAAAATCATGGCTACACCTTC
. TRBD1 TRBJ1-1 TRBV19 CASSGTVNTEAFF TGTGCCAGTAGCGGGACAGTGAACACTGAAGCTTTCTTT
. TRBD1 TRBJ1-5 TRBV10-3 CAISGTGGNQPQHF TGTGCCATCAGTGGGACAGGCGGCAATCAGCCCCAGCATTTT
. . TRBJ1-2 TRBV6-2/TRBV6-3 CASSYSAGINYGYTF TGTGCCAGCAGTTACTCCGCAGGAATCAACTATGGCTACACCTTC
. TRBD1 TRBJ1-2 TRBV12-3/TRBV12-4 CASSRTGDGYTF TGTGCCAGCAGCCGGACAGGGGATGGCTACACCTTC
. TRBD1 TRBJ1-1 TRBV2 CASRIRTGEAFF TGTGCCAGCAGAATAAGGACAGGAGAAGCTTTCTTT
. . TRBJ2-1 TRBV15 CATRTMGTSSYNEQFF TGTGCCACCAGGACGATGGGGACATCCTCCTACAATGAGCAGTTCTTC
. . TRBJ2-7 TRBV28 CASSLSPHRYEQYF TGTGCCAGCAGTTTATCTCCACACAGGTACGAGCAGTACTTC